The text below deals with one T cell receptor (beta chain). The antigen this receptor binds is unknown. Nothing much larger sits one base from this clone, and base qualities are not available. This sample stems from a study of T cell responses to AZD1222 COVID-19 vaccine (dated by TCRdb to about 2021). About the study as a whole: Because spike-specific TCR depth and breadth did not differ between the two schedules, AZD1222 recipients who got a second dose at roughly 4 weeks were pooled with those who got a second dose at roughly 12 weeks. A total of approximately 250 trial participants underwent TCR sequencing, of whom under 220 had received two doses of AZD1222 and about 26 had received two doses of the MenACWY control vaccine. Enrollment into the trials was organized by age into subgroups of 18-55, 56-69 and 70-plus years, and those subgroups contained approximately 160, 26 and 62 TCR-sequenced participants, respectively.

This specimen's time point label, interpreted: baseline before first vaccination. Vaccinee samples were obtained from the UK trials COV001 and COV002, which included a single-blind randomized controlled phase 2/3 trial of AZD1222 (ChAdOx1 nCoV-19) in healthy adults. For TCRbeta chain sequencing, PBMC samples were collected from trial participants at day 0 and at day 28 after the second dose. The CDR3 regions of human TCRbeta chains were subjected to immunosequencing. Processing in the source paper ran as follows. Repertoire TCRs were matched against a reference library of SARS-CoV-2-specific TCRs generated with the MIRA antigen-specificity platform. Breadth was defined as the fraction of unique TCRs that were SARS-CoV-2-associated, and depth was defined as the fraction of total T cells that were SARS-CoV-2-associated. Using the MIRA data, each spike-specific TCR was mapped to the spike region that the TCR reacts to and placed in a CD4 or CD8 class. Log10-transformed breadth and depth values were compared by one-way ANOVA with Sidak's multiple comparisons tests. TCRdb mirrors the immuneACCESS table, restricted to in-frame sequences. Some clones are absent from its copies; in checked studies, under half trace to an unresolved V gene, and the reason for the others is unknown. That table supplies the V and J calls and clone size; D and trimming were determined from the DNA. The table for this sample lists fewer than 30,000 clones; about 93% of them were counted only once. The leading ten clones occupy over 6.5% of the sample.

The CDR3 runs 14 residues from the cysteine to the phenylalanine. Here the CDR3 DNA is all that survives: 42 bases in frame from base 1. Sequences SGHRS (CDR1) and YFSETQ (CDR2) are obtained from the germline V gene. V is cut back by 4 bases and J by 1 base, with 4 bases in the junction unmatched. Results and caveats for the whole study, not just this receptor: Most participants were white British and females outnumbered males, and the authors suggested that clonal diversity may have been underestimated. Epitopes outside the regions mutated in the B.1.351 and B.1.1.7 variants were reportedly recognized by nearly half of the unique spike-specific TCRs. No day 14 peak-response samples were available, so repertoires were characterized only after the peak T cell response. The whole spike protein was spanned by vaccine-associated CD4 TCRs, and dominant responses were seen in regions 160-218 and 743-854. Spike-specific TCR breadth and depth rose significantly after two AZD1222 doses compared with day 0 and with MenACWY recipients. Conclusions about previously exposed vaccinees are limited because only five to seven AZD1222 recipients were SARS-CoV-2 seropositive at baseline. In the small 56-69-year group, the increase in depth fell short of significance, most likely because of low power.

The V and J segments used are TRBV5-1 and TRBJ2-5; 7 middle bases align to TRBD1. The sequences come from peripheral blood, collected on day 0 of AZD1222 vaccination. This receptor was identified in an adult in good health. For the CDR3, the sequence is CASSIGGPQETQYF. The DNA sequence reads TGCGCCAGCAGCATAGGGGGCCCCCAAGAGACCCAGTACTTC.